This TCR beta chain was observed in a study of vaccination and CD4 T cells after COVID-19. Across the study: Stimulation of cells relied on overlapping spike peptides derived from SARS-CoV-2, HCoV-NL63, HCoV-OC43 and HCoV-229E.

Documented treatment: roughly nine-day PBMC culture with coronavirus spike peptide pools or control peptides (ViraFEST assay). Fewer than 2.5 million PBMCs per well were cultured with roughly 10 IU/ml IL-2 and about 9.7 ug/ml peptide pools. Days 3 and 7 were when half the medium was replaced with fresh IL-2 medium. This CDR3 region has 15 residues. The germline gives CDR1 SGHRS, CDR2 YFSETQ. V lost 2 bases and J lost 0, with 10 bases in between. As concerns this clonotype: The antigen is unknown.

Cultured CD4+ T cells had their DNA profiled by the Oncomine TCR Beta short-read assay. TCRdb analysed the PCR reads with MiXCR anew, one entry per CDR3 protein. Seen here are about 20,000 distinct CDR3 sequences, 55% observed once, and the top ten hold 7.5%. The J gene is TRBJ2-3, the V gene TRBV5-1; no definite D call. This clonotype was obtained from a human donor who had recovered from COVID-19. Specimen: CD4+ T cells from blood, cultured in vitro. CDR3 residues: CASSLVDYSTDTQYF. The DNA for the CDR3 is TGCGCCAGCAGCTTAGTAGATTATAGCACAGATACGCAGTATTTT.